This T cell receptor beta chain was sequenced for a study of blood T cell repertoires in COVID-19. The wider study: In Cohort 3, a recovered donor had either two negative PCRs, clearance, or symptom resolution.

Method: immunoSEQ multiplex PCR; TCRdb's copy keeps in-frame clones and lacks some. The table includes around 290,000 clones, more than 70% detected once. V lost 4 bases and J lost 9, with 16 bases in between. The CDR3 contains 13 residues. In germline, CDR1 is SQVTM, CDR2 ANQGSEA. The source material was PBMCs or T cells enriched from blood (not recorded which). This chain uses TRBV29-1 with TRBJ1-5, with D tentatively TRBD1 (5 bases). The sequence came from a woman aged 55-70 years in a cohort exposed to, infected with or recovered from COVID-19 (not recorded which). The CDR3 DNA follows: TGCAGCGTTGGGGACGGGAGAGCAGGGCCCCAGCATTTT. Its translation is CSVGDGRAGPQHF.